A single T cell receptor beta chain is shown here with its context. No antigen is known for it. The data belong to a study of cytomegalovirus exposure and HLA in healthy donors. Findings and caveats of the study: In vitro, three CMV-associated chains proved specific for CMV antigens.

The CDR3 contains 19 residues. Germline CDR1 and CDR2: SGHRS and YFSETQ. V shed 0 bases, J shed 2 bases, and the junction held 12 bases outside the gene matches. Generated by immunoSEQ multiplex PCR, the TCRdb table keeps only in-frame clones and is missing some. The table has 100,000 to 150,000 clones, roughly nine tenths seen once; the top ten hold approximately 1%. This receptor was taken from a woman aged 18 to 35 in good health and CMV-seronegative. Sequencing used PBMCs. This chain connects TRBV5-1 to TRBJ1-4; 8 bases are shared with TRBD1. The CDR3 region has the DNA TGCGCCAGCAGCTTGGCCCCTCCCAGGGGGCTAGGGACTAATGAAAAACTGTTTTTT. It encodes CASSLAPPRGLGTNEKLFF.